One and the same sample provided the 16 T cell receptor beta chains below, sequenced in a study of regulatory T cells in long-lasting Graves disease. Time point meaning: persistent/refractory GD, antithyroid drugs over 5 years with positive TRAb. Preparation of the TCR library used RNA extracted from PBMCs. iRepertoire HTBI primers and Arm-PCR of CDR3 regions built TCR beta libraries. Each CDR3 protein gets one entry after TCRdb re-called the multiplex PCR reads with MiXCR. The sample lists 600,000 to 850,000 distinct CDR3 sequences, around 30% occurring once. Here the sequenced sample was peripheral blood mononuclear cells (PBMCs), taken when the disease was refractory, from a patient treated with antithyroid drugs. The receptor set was obtained from a female donor with Graves disease.

The table lists this clonotype with many counts. The chain couples TRBV11-2 to TRBJ2-7; D not resolved. V shed 0 bases and J shed 4 bases, with 4 bases lying between them. The length of the CDR3 is 12 residues. Germline lookup yields CDR1 SGHAT and CDR2 FQNNGV. The DNA for the CDR3 is TGTGCCAGCAGCTTAGAGTTTTACGAGCAGTACTTC. This encodes CASSLEFYEQYF. The full variable domain, completed using reference TRBV11-2 and TRBJ2-7, is EAGVAQSPRYKIIEKRQSVAFWCNPISGHATLYWYQQILGQGPKLLIQFQNNGVVDDSQLPKDRFSAERLKGVDSTLKIQPAKLEDSAVYLCASSLEFYEQYFGPGTRLTVT.

This clonotype was seen at least ten times. The rearrangement joins TRBV11-2 to TRBJ2-7, with a weak D call TRBD2 (6 bases). The CDR3 has 16 amino acids. Germline CDR1 reads SGHAT; CDR2 reads FQNNGV. Trimming left V 4 bases short and J 7 bases short, with 23 bases between. The CDR3 spells CASSSLYGRSPLEQYF. CDR3 bases: TGTGCCAGCAGCTCACTTTACGGGAGATCCCCCTTGGAGCAGTACTTC.

In this sample, this clonotype turned up a few times. V and J are TRBV9 and TRBJ2-7, with 7 nucleotides matching TRBD1. The CDR3 totals 13 residues. The V gene end was trimmed by 3 bases and the J gene end by 5 bases; junction bases not matched to a gene: 5. Germline V gene sequence: CDR1 SGDLS, CDR2 YYNGEE. The CDR3 protein is CASSAGGRNEQYF. As DNA, the CDR3 is TGTGCCAGCAGCGCAGGGGGTCGAAACGAGCAGTACTTC.

This clonotype was counted many times. The CDR3 nucleotides are TGTGCCAGCAGGACAGGGGGCATGAGCTACGAGCAGTACTTC. It translates to CASRTGGMSYEQYF. The chain employs TRBV6-1 and TRBJ2-7; TRBD1 agrees at 10 bases. This CDR3 has 14 amino acids. CDR1 is MNHNS, CDR2 SASEGT, per germline. J gave up 3 bases and V 6 bases, and 5 bases lay outside the gene matches.

The chain combines TRBV19 with TRBJ2-5; D perhaps matches TRBD1 (5 bases). The CDR3 is made up of 14 amino acids. V lost 1 base, J lost 1 base, and 7 bases lay in between. Germline CDR1 LNHDA, CDR2 SQIVND (reference sequence). The CDR3 nucleotides are TGTGCCAGTAGTATAGGACAGAGCCAAGAGACCCAGTACTTC. Amino acids: CASSIGQSQETQYF.

This sequence joins TRBV29-1 and TRBJ1-2; tentative D call: TRBD1 (5 bases). The CDR3 sequence is 14 residues long. In germline, CDR1 is SQVTM, CDR2 ANQGSEA. V lost 4 bases and J 3 bases, leaving 15 bases between the germline ends. This CDR3 reads CSVAWQGLYYGYTF. The CDR3 DNA reads as TGCAGCGTTGCCTGGCAGGGTCTGTACTATGGCTACACCTTC.

In this sample, this clonotype turned up many times. The rearrangement joins TRBV27 to TRBJ1-1, with D unclear. The V gene's germline CDR1 is MNHEY and CDR2 SMNVEV (reference sequence). CDR3 length: 13 amino acids. V was pared by 3 bases and J by 3 bases, with 8 bases between. The CDR3 nucleotides read TGTGCCAGCAGTTTGGTACGAGACACTGAAGCTTTCTTT. Protein product: CASSLVRDTEAFF.

This clonotype was observed a handful of times. The gene calls are TRBV29-1 and TRBJ1-2; a possible D gene is TRBD1 (6 bases). The CDR3 extends over 12 amino acids. Deletions cut 5 bases from V and 5 bases from J, with 12 bases between. CDR1 is SQVTM, CDR2 ANQGSEA, per germline. The CDR3 nucleotides read TGCAGCGTTTCAACAGGGAATTATGGCTACACCTTC. Its protein is CSVSTGNYGYTF.

This clonotype appeared many times. The rearrangement uses TRBV28 and TRBJ1-5; no definite D call. Germline V gene sequence: CDR1 MDHEN, CDR2 SYDVKM. The CDR3 has 14 residues. The V end was cut by 9 bases, the J end by 4 bases, with 16 bases between. The CDR3 DNA sequence: TGTGCCAGTTGTAGGCCAGAAAGGAATCAGCCCCAGCATTTT. Its protein is CASCRPERNQPQHF.

This clonotype was counted at least ten times. The chain has TRBV2 and TRBJ1-1; D call uncertain. V lost 7 bases to trimming and J lost 2 bases, with 11 bases between them. From germline, CDR1 is SNHLY and CDR2 FYNNEI. This CDR3 comprises 13 residues. CDR3 DNA: TGTGCCAGCAAGGCGGCTCCTAACACTGAAGCTTTCTTT. It encodes CASKAAPNTEAFF.

The V gene is TRBV12-3 or TRBV12-4, the J gene TRBJ2-7; TRBD1 is a possible D gene (6 bases). Deletions cut 6 bases from V and 2 bases from J, with 14 bases between. This CDR3 has 14 amino acids. The CDR3 coding sequence is TGTGCCAGCAGACCCGCAGGGGCGGCCTACGAGCAGTACTTC. This encodes CASRPAGAAYEQYF.

The gene calls are TRBV4-2 and TRBJ2-2, with a tentative D call TRBD2 (6 bases). Between the trimmed V and J ends, which lost 0 bases and 6 bases, there was a span of 8 bases. This CDR3 is 14 amino acids long. In germline, CDR1 is LGHNA, CDR2 YNFKEQ. The CDR3 sequence: CASSQDPSAGELFF. The DNA of the CDR3 is TGTGCCAGCAGCCAAGACCCTAGCGCCGGGGAGCTGTTTTTT.

V is TRBV28 and J is TRBJ1-5, with D possibly being TRBD1 (5 bases). CDR1 is MDHEN, CDR2 SYDVKM, per germline. The germline V and J ends were trimmed by 1 base and 1 base, with 17 bases remaining between them. The length of the CDR3 is 18 residues. The CDR3 here is CASSLFHQRQSSNQPQHF. DNA for the CDR3: TGTGCCAGCAGTTTATTCCACCAACGACAGTCCAGCAATCAGCCCCAGCATTTT.

V and J are TRBV28 and TRBJ1-4; tentatively, D is TRBD1 (6 bases). Trimming cost V 2 bases and J 14 bases, with 21 bases left between them. This CDR3 has 15 residues. Germline V gives CDR1 MDHEN, CDR2 SYDVKM. The CDR3 nucleotides read TGTGCCAGCAGTTTAGGAGGGGGGGGGTTCAGTTGGCTGTTTTTT. It yields the protein CASSLGGGGFSWLFF. Based on the CDR3 plus reference TRBV28 and TRBJ1-4, the full variable domain is DVKVTQSSRYLVKRTGEKVFLECVQDMDHENMFWYRQDPGLGLRLIYFSYDVKMKEKGDIPEGYSVSREKKERFSLILESASTNQTSMYLCASSLGGGGFSWLFFGSGTQLSVL.

This clonotype was recorded at least ten times. The V gene is TRBV20-1, the J gene TRBJ2-5; 7 bases match TRBD1. After removal of 3 bases from V and 2 bases from J, the junction contained 6 bases not matched to a gene. The CDR3 is 14 residues long. Germline CDR1 and CDR2: DFQATT and SNEGSKA (reference sequence). The CDR3 DNA reads as TGCAGTGCTAGGTCTTCGACAGGGCAAGAGACCCAGTACTTC. Translated: CSARSSTGQETQYF.

The V gene is TRBV7-2, the J gene TRBJ2-7; 10 positions match TRBD1. Germline values: CDR1 SGHTA, CDR2 FQGNSA. V gave up 3 bases and J gave up 3 bases; unmatched junction bases: 5. There are 15 residues in the CDR3. The CDR3 DNA reads as TGTGCCAGCAGCTTTATGGGGACAGGGGTCTACGAGCAGTACTTC. Protein product: CASSFMGTGVYEQYF.